This TCR beta chain was retrieved from a study of T cell responses to AZD1222 COVID-19 vaccine. Germline-derived CDR1 and CDR2 are SGHAT and FQNNGV. The CDR3 is 16 residues long. V was clipped by 3 bases and J by 0 bases, with 12 bases between them. Some clones are missing from TCRdb's copy, which holds only in-frame ones; the method was immunoSEQ multiplex PCR. The sample has 60,000 or so clones; 84% are singletons. The sequence was obtained from an adult in good health. Sequenced here: peripheral blood, sampled on day 0 of AZD1222 vaccination. The chain joins TRBV11-2 to TRBJ2-4; D might be TRBD2 (6 bases). DNA for the CDR3: TGTGCCAGCAGCTTTGGGGGGACCATAGCCAAAAACATTCAGTACTTC. Translation gives CASSFGGTIAKNIQYF.